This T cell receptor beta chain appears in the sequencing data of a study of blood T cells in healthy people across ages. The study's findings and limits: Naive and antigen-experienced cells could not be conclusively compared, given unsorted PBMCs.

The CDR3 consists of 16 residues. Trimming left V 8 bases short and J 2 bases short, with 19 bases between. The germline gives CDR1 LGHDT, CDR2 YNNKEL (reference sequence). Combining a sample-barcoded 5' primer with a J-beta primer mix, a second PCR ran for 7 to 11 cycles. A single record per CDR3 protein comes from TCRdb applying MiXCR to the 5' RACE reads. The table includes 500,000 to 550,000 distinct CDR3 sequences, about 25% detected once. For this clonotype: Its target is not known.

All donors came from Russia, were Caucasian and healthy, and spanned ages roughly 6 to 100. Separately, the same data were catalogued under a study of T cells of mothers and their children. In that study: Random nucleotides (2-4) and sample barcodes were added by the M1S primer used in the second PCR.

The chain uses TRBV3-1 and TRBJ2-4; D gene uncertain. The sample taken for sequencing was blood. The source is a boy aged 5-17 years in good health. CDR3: CASPRHPRWSKNIQYF. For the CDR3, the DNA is TGTGCCAGCCCCCGACACCCGAGATGGTCCAAAAACATTCAGTACTTC. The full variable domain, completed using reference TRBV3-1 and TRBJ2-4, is DTAVSQTPKYLVTQMGNDKSIKCEQNLGHDTMYWYKQDSKKFLKIMFSYNNKELIINETVPNRFSPKSPDKAHLNLHINSLELGDSAVYFCASPRHPRWSKNIQYFGAGTRLSVL.